The T cell receptor (beta chain) described here comes from a study of neurological immune-mediated disorders (dated by TCRdb to about 2019). About the study as a whole: Among the approximately 34 multiple sclerosis patients, relapsing-remitting MS was present in some 31 and secondary progressive MS was present in 3. Using UMI-based sequencing, the study compared peripheral blood TCR-beta repertoires from patients with HTLV-I-associated myelopathy (HAM/TSP), patients with multiple sclerosis, and healthy controls. The 95 to 120 TCR-beta libraries covered PBMC samples along with longitudinal samples, technical triplicates, and paired sorted CD4+ and CD8+ T-cell subsets. The cohort was made up of around 70 subjects, consisting of some 15 HAM/TSP patients, around 35 multiple sclerosis patients and about 20 healthy controls.

The paper as a whole reports these results and caveats: Across subjects, expanded clones never shared an identical CDR3 amino acid sequence, which suggests that the TCR-beta repertoires in every group were private. No clinical or MRI features were associated with the MS cluster, and the authors said that larger cohorts are needed. In a phylogenetic analysis, the repertoires of 18 out of 34 MS patients fell into a single cluster of related CDR3 sequences, pointing to a possible signature at the repertoire level. The highest TCR clonal expansion was observed in HAM/TSP patients, whereas the lowest was observed in MS patients, even when compared with healthy controls.

cDNA was synthesized by template-switch 5'RACE using a primer with a 10-nucleotide random unique molecular identifier that tagged each TCR transcript. Every sequencing run covered 15-18 subjects and yielded more than 180 million TCR-beta sequences. The RNeasy kit was used for extraction of total RNA. The KAPA Real-time Library Amplification kit was used to amplify TCR-beta VDJ regions with primers for the TCR constant region and the 5'RACE anchor. A first PCR added sample indexes and Illumina adaptors, after which a second PCR increased the library yield. The roughly 650 bp TCR product was size-selected on a 2% E-gel SizeSelection system after Ampure bead purification. Before pooling, libraries had their quality checked on a Bioanalyzer, their concentration measured with Qubit, and their quantity determined with the Kapa Library Quantification kit. Libraries were sequenced paired-end 2 x 150 bp on an Illumina HiSeq 2500. To increase sequence diversity, about 25-30% phiX was spiked into each library pool. As for the authors' bioinformatics: The UMI-based MiGEC pipeline processed quality-filtered reads and removed over 75% of raw TCR sequences during error correction. VDJ genes were aligned to IMGT germline references, and clonotypes were defined by unique CDR3 amino acid sequence plus V-J genes. Clonal expansion, Shannon diversity and CDR3 relatedness were evaluated with VDJtools (CalcPairwiseDistances, ClusterSamples), while phylogenetic trees were built in CLCbio workbench. Expanded clones were defined as having at least 8 unique UMIs, based on coefficient-of-variation modelling across technical triplicates. TCRdb's own reprocessing of the public reads used fastp at Q25 and MiXCR and kept productive beta chains. Entries that share a CDR3 protein sequence are merged under the most common genes and DNA. It is TCRdb's table, rather than the study itself, that gives the V and J calls and clone size. The sample profile shows more than 60,000 distinct CDR3 sequences; roughly 4% of them were found once. The ten largest clones add up to about 2% of the sample.

The CDR1 and CDR2 encoded by the germline V gene are SGHTA and FQGNSA. V loses 1 base of germline sequence and J loses 0 bases, and the interval between the two ends is 9 bases. The CDR3 covers 16 residues, taking in both the cysteine and the phenylalanine. Only the CDR3 portion is preserved as DNA: 48 bases, with reading frame beginning at the first base. Unsorted PBMC libraries were generated from 2 million PBMCs stored in RNAlater at -80 °C until RNA extraction. Multiple sclerosis patients were enrolled in a US clinical protocol under which disease progression was evaluated by magnetic resonance imaging. PBMCs were separated from peripheral blood using Ficoll-Hypaque density gradient centrifugation and then cryopreserved in liquid nitrogen. This clonotype was seen ten or more times. The antigen this receptor binds is unknown. Base qualities are not at hand, and no much larger clone is one base apart.

The source is a woman in her forties or fifties with multiple sclerosis. Here the chain combines TRBV7-2 and TRBJ2-2; a confident D gene designation cannot be given. The sequencing sample was made of PBMCs. The DNA sequence follows: TGTGCCAGCAGCTTAGTAGGGCGTTCGAACACCGGGGAGCTGTTTTTT. This encodes CASSLVGRSNTGELFF.